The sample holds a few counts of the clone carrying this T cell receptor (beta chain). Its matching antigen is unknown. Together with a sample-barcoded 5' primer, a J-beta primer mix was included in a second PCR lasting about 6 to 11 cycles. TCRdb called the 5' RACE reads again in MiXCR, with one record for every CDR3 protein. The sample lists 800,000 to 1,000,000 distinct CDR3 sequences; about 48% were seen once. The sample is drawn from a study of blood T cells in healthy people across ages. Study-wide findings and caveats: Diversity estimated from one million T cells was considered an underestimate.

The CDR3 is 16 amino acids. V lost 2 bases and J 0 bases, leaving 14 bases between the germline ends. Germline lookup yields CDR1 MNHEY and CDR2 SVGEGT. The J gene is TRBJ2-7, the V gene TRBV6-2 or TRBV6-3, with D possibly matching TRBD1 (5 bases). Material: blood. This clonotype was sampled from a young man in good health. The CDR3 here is CASSYGQGSPSYEQYF. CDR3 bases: TGTGCCAGCAGTTACGGGCAGGGTTCGCCCTCCTACGAGCAGTACTTC.